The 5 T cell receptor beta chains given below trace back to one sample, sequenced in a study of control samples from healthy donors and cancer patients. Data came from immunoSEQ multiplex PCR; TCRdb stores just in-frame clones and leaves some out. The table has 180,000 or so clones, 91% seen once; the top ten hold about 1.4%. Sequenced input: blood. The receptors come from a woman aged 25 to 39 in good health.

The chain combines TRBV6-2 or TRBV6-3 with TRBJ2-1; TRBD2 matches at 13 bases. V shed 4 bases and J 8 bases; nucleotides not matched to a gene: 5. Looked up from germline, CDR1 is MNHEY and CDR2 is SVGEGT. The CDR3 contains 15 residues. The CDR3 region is CASSSGTSGKDEQFF. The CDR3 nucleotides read TGTGCCAGCAGTTCCGGGACTAGCGGGAAGGATGAGCAGTTCTTC.

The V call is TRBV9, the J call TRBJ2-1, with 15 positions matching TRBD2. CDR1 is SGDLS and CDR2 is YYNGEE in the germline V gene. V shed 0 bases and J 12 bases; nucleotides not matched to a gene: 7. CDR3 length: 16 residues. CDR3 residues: CASSVAGLAGGDGQFF. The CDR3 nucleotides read TGTGCCAGCAGCGTAGCCGGACTAGCGGGAGGGGATGGGCAGTTCTTC.

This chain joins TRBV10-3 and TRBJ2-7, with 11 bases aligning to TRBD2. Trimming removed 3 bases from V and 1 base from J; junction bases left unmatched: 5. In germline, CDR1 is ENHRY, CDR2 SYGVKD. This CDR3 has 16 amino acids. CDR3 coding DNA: TGTGCCATCAGTGATAGCGGGAGGGCTGGGTCCTACGAGCAGTACTTC. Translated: CAISDSGRAGSYEQYF.

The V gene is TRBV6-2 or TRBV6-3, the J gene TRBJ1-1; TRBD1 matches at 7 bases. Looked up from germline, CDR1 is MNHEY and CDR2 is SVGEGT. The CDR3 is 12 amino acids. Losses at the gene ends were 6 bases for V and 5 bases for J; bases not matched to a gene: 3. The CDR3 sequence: CASSQGGTEAFF. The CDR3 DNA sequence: TGTGCCAGCAGCCAGGGGGGAACTGAAGCTTTCTTT.

The CDR3 nucleotides are TGTGCCAGCAGCCAAGATGGGACTAGCGCCCACAATGAGCAGTTCTTC. It codes for CASSQDGTSAHNEQFF. The V call is TRBV4-2, the J call TRBJ2-1; 10 bases are a match to TRBD2. The trim removed 0 bases at V and 5 bases at J, leaving 4 bases unmatched. Germline V gene sequence: CDR1 LGHNA, CDR2 YNFKEQ. The CDR3 has 16 residues.